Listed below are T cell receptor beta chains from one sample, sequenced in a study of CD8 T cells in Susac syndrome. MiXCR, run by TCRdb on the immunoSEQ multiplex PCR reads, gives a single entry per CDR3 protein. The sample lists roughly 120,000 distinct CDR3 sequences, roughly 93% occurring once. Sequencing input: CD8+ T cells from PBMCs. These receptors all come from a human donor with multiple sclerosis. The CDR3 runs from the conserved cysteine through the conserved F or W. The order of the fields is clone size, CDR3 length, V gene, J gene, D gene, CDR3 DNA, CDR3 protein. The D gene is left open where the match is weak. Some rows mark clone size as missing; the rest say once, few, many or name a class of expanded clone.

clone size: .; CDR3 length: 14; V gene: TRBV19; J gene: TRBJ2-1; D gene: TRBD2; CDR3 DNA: TGTGCCAGTAGTATAGATCCAGGGACTAGCGAGCAGTTCTTC; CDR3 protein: CASSIDPGTSEQFF
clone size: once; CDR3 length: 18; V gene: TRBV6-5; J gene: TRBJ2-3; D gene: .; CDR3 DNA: TGTGCCAGCAGTTCCTTACCCGACATTTATCGTATGACAGATACGCAGTATTTT; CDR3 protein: CASSSLPDIYRMTDTQYF
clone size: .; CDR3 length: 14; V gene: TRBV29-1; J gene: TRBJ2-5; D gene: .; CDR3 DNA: TGCAGCGCCAGAGAGCAGGGGTTAGGGGAGACCCAGTACTTC; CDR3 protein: CSAREQGLGETQYF
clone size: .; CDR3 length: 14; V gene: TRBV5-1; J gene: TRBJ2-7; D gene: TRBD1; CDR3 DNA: TGCGCCAGCAGCGTGACAGGGGGCAACCTGGAGCAGTACTTC; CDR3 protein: CASSVTGGNLEQYF
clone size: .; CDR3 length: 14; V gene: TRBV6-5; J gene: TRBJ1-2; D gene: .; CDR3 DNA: TGTGCCAGCAGTTCCCCCGTGGACACCCATGGCTACACCTTC; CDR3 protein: CASSSPVDTHGYTF
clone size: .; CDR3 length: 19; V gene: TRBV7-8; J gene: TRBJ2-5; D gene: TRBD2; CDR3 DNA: TGTGCCAGCAGCCCGTCCCCGGGACTAGCGGGAGGGCCGGGAGAGACCCAGTACTTC; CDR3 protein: CASSPSPGLAGGPGETQYF
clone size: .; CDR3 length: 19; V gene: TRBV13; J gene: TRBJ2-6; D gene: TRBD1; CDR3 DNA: TGTGCCAGCAGCTCCAATACCGGGACAGGTGCCTCTGGGGCCAACGTCCTGACTTTC; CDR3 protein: CASSSNTGTGASGANVLTF
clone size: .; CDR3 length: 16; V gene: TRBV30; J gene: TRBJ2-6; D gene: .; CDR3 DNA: TGTGCCTGGAGCGGAATGGGCCCGTCTGGGGCCAACGTCCTGACTTTC; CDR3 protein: CAWSGMGPSGANVLTF
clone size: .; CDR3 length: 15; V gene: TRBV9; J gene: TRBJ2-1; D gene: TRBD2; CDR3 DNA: TGTGCCAGCAGCGAGGGCGGGGGGCAGAACAATGAGCAGTTCTTC; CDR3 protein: CASSEGGGQNNEQFF
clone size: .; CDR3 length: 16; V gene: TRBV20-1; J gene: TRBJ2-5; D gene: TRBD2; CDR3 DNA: TGCAGTGCTAGAGGAGCTAGCGGGAGCCGCACAGAGACCCAGTACTTC; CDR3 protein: CSARGASGSRTETQYF
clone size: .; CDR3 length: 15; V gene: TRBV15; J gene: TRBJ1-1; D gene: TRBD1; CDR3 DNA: TGTGCCACCAGCAGAGAAGGGACAGAGAACACTGAAGCTTTCTTT; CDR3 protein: CATSREGTENTEAFF
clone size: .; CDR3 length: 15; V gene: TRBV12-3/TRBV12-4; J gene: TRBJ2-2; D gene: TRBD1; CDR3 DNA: TGTGCCAGCAGTTTAAGGGACAGGGCCACCGGGGAGCTGTTTTTT; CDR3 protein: CASSLRDRATGELFF
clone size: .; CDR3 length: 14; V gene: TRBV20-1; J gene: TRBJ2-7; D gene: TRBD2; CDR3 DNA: TGCAGTGCTAGAGATTGGGGGGGAGCCTACGAGCAGTACTTC; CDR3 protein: CSARDWGGAYEQYF
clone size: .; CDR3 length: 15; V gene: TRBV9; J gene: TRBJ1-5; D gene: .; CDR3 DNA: TGTGCCAGCAGCGTAGGGTGGCAGGGCAATCAGCCCCAGCATTTT; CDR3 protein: CASSVGWQGNQPQHF
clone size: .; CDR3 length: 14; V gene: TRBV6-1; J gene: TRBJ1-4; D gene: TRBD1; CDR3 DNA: TGTGCCAGCAGTGTGACAGGGCAGAATGAAAAACTGTTTTTT; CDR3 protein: CASSVTGQNEKLFF
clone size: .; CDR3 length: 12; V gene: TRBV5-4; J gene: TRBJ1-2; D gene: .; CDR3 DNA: TGTGCCAGCAGCCCAAGGGCCCATGGCTACACCTTC; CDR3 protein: CASSPRAHGYTF
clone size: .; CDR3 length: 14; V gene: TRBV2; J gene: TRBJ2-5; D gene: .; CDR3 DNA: TGTGCCAGCATTAGTAGCGCCAAGGCGGGGACCCAGTACTTC; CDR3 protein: CASISSAKAGTQYF
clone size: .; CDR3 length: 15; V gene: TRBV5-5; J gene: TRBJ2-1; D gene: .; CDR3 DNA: TGTGCCAGCAGCCAGAAGAGCCGCGGTGAGGATGAGCAGTTCTTC; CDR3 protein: CASSQKSRGEDEQFF
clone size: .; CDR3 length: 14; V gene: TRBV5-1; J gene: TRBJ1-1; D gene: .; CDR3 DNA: TGCGCCAGCATTGGCTCGGGGGCCAGGACTGAAGCTTTCTTT; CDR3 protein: CASIGSGARTEAFF
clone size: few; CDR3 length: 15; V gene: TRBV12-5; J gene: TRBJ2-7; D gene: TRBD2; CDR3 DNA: TGTGCTAGTGGTTTGTCTAGCGGGGGGGCCGACGAGCAGTACTTC; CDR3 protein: CASGLSSGGADEQYF
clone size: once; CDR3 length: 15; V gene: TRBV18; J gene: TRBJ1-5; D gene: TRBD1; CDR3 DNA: TGTGCCAGCTCACCAGACAGGGGGCGGGATCAGCCCCAGCATTTT; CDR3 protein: CASSPDRGRDQPQHF
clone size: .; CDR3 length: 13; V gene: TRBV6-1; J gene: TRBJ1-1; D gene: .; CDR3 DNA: TGTGCCAGCCCTCGGATCGTAGGCACTGAAGCTTTCTTT; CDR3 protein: CASPRIVGTEAFF
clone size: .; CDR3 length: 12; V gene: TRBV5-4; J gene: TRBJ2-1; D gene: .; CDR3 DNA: TGTGCCAGCAGCTTGCAAGACAATGAGCAGTTCTTC; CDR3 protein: CASSLQDNEQFF
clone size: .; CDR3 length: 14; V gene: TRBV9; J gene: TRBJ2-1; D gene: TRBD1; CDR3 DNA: TGTGCCAGCCGACCCTGGACAGGGACGAATGAGCAGTTCTTC; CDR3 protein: CASRPWTGTNEQFF
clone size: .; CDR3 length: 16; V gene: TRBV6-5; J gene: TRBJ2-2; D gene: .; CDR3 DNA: TGTGCCAGCAGTTATCCCCGACTAGGGGTGGCCGGGGAGCTGTTTTTT; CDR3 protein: CASSYPRLGVAGELFF
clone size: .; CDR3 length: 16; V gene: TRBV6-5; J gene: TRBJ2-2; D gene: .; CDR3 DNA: TGTGCCAGCAGTTACGGGTCGGGGGTAGGGGCCGGGGAGCTGTTTTTT; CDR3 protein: CASSYGSGVGAGELFF
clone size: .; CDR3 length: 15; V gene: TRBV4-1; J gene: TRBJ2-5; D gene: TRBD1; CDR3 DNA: TGCGCCAGCAGCCAAGTCAGGACAGGAAAAGAGACCCAGTACTTC; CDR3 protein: CASSQVRTGKETQYF
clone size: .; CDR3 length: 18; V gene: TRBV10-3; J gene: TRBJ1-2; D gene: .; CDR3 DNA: TGTGCCATCAGTGAATCCCCCCGAAATCAGCATGGGGACTATGGCTACACCTTC; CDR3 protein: CAISESPRNQHGDYGYTF
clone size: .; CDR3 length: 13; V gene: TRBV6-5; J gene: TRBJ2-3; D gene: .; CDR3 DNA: TGTGCCAGCACGGGGGGCGCCACAGATACGCAGTATTTT; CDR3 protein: CASTGGATDTQYF